The 22 T cell receptor beta chains given below trace back to one sample, sequenced in a study of type 1 and type 2 diabetes patients. The PCR template was genomic DNA. A primer set of 30 forward and 13 reverse primers amplified the CDR3. TCRdb ran MiXCR on the multiplex PCR reads and lists one entry per CDR3 protein. The sample carries around 300,000 distinct CDR3 sequences, around 47% recorded once. Input material: peripheral blood mononuclear cells (PBMCs). The source of these receptors is a man between 18 and 29 years old with type 2 diabetes.

This chain uses TRBV7-8 with TRBJ1-5, with D tentatively TRBD1 (5 bases). Trimming took 5 bases from V and 3 from J, leaving 14 bases between them. Germline CDR1 SGHVS, CDR2 FQNEAQ. The CDR3 consists of 15 residues. For the CDR3, the DNA is TGTGCCAGCAGCCCAACGGGACGGTTCAATCAGCCCCAGCATTTT. It encodes CASSPTGRFNQPQHF.

The CDR3 loop reads CASSPDRADTQYF. The CDR3 region has the DNA TGTGCCAGCAGCCCAGACAGGGCAGATACGCAGTATTTT. The chain carries TRBV5-4 and TRBJ2-3; 7 bases match TRBD1. The CDR3 is made up of 13 amino acids. Germline loops: CDR1 SGHNT, CDR2 YYREEE (reference sequence). V trimming: 4 bases; J trimming: 4 bases; junction bases outside the gene matches: 3.

The chain uses TRBV19 and TRBJ2-7, with unresolved D. CDR3 length: 15 residues. V lost 5 bases and J lost 1, with 15 bases in between. Germline assignment: CDR1 LNHDA and CDR2 SQIVND (reference sequence). CDR3 region: CASSLRASASYEQYF. CDR3 nucleotides: TGTGCCAGTAGTCTACGCGCATCGGCGTCCTACGAGCAGTACTTC.

This clonotype was observed a single time. The chain has TRBV9 and TRBJ1-2, with D maybe TRBD1 (5 bases). Per the germline V gene, CDR1 is SGDLS and CDR2 is YYNGEE. Between the trimmed V and J ends, which lost 6 bases and 6 bases, there was a span of 12 bases. The CDR3 consists of 12 residues. The CDR3 nucleotides are TGTGCCAGCAAGGAGGGGCAGGATGGCTACACCTTC. Protein product: CASKEGQDGYTF.

This clonotype was counted only a few times. The CDR3 coding sequence is TGTGCCAGTAGAGGGGGAACTAATGAAAAACTGTTTTTT. Encoded protein: CASRGGTNEKLFF. The gene calls are TRBV19 and TRBJ1-4, with D possibly being TRBD1 (6 bases). Germline CDR1 and CDR2: LNHDA and SQIVND (reference sequence). Trimming left V 6 bases short and J 1 base short, with 6 bases between. The CDR3 has 13 amino acids.

The chain joins TRBV6-5 to TRBJ1-1, with a weak D call TRBD1 (5 bases). This CDR3 spans 14 amino acids. The V and J ends lost 5 bases and 4 bases respectively, with 14 bases between them. Germline V gene lookup returns CDR1 MNHEY and CDR2 SVGAGI. CDR3 loop: CASSPLQGATEAFF. CDR3 DNA: TGTGCCAGCAGTCCCCTGCAGGGTGCCACTGAAGCTTTCTTT.

This rearrangement joins TRBV7-2 to TRBJ2-1; D is ambiguous. Germline lookup yields CDR1 SGHTA and CDR2 FQGNSA. The V end was cut by 1 base, the J end by 5 bases, with 12 bases between. The CDR3 covers 15 residues. In DNA form, the CDR3 reads TGTGCCAGCAGCTTAGTGGTAGTCGCCAACAATGAGCAGTTCTTC. Residues: CASSLVVVANNEQFF.

The DNA for the CDR3 is TGCAGTGCAAACGGTGGGCCGTTCCAAGAGACCCAGTACTTC. Protein product: CSANGGPFQETQYF. J is TRBJ2-5 and V is TRBV20-1; D not resolved. V shed 6 bases and J shed 1 base, with 15 bases lying between them. The germline CDR1 and CDR2 sequences are DFQATT and SNEGSKA (reference sequence). The length of the CDR3 is 14 residues.

The rearrangement uses TRBV20-1 and TRBJ2-3; perhaps TRBD1 as D (5 bases). Germline V gene lookup returns CDR1 DFQATT and CDR2 SNEGSKA (reference sequence). The CDR3 length is 14 residues. V lost 5 bases, J lost 4 bases, and 16 bases lay in between. CDR3 DNA sequence: TGCAGTGCTGCGGCCTGGACATTGGCAGATACGCAGTATTTT. Its protein is CSAAAWTLADTQYF.

This chain links TRBV29-1 with TRBJ2-6; weak D call: TRBD2 (6 bases). The V gene's germline CDR1 is SQVTM and CDR2 ANQGSEA. The CDR3 is made up of 14 amino acids. The V end was cut by 3 bases, the J end by 0 bases, with 6 bases between. The CDR3 nucleotides read TGCAGCGTTGAGGGGGGCTCTGGGGCCAACGTCCTGACTTTC. Amino acids: CSVEGGSGANVLTF.

This chain uses TRBV6-6 with TRBJ2-1; D ambiguous. V was shortened by 4 bases and J by 0 bases, with 7 bases between the two germline ends. The length of the CDR3 is 14 residues. Germline-derived CDR1 and CDR2 are MNHNY and SVGAGI (reference sequence). CDR3 residues: CASSLASSYNEQFF. As DNA, the CDR3 is TGTGCCAGCAGTTTAGCTAGCTCCTACAATGAGCAGTTCTTC.

This clonotype was detected only a few times. The chain joins TRBV28 to TRBJ2-5, with D maybe TRBD2 (5 bases). Germline lookup yields CDR1 MDHEN and CDR2 SYDVKM. Trimming took off 6 bases at V and 5 bases at J, with 10 bases between the two ends. The CDR3 loop spans 12 amino acids. The CDR3 region is CASRSGWETQYF. For the CDR3, the DNA is TGTGCCAGCAGGTCGGGATGGGAGACCCAGTACTTC.

The table lists this clonotype with a count of one. V is TRBV2 and J is TRBJ1-5, with D uncertain. Germline lookup yields CDR1 SNHLY and CDR2 FYNNEI. The V gene lost 4 bases and the J gene lost 2 bases, with 12 bases spanning the gap. CDR3 length: 15 residues. The CDR3 sequence: CASSGNRGGNQPQHF. CDR3 DNA sequence: TGTGCCAGCAGTGGTAATCGGGGTGGCAATCAGCCCCAGCATTTT.

With respect to this clonotype: It may be a read error: a sequence one base away is much more abundant. The V and J genes are TRBV7-2 and TRBJ2-1; possibly TRBD2 for D (6 bases). CDR3 size: 16 residues. CDR1 is SGHTA, CDR2 FQGNSA, per germline. Trimming cost V 5 bases and J 10 bases, with 24 bases left between them. The CDR3 bases are TGTGCCAGCAGCACCCTACTTCAGCACGGGAGCTACGAGCAGTTCTTC. The encoded protein is CASSTLLQHGSYEQFF.

This clonotype was observed a handful of times. Relative to the germline gene, one junction end is altered; a read error may explain this. The genes are TRBV30 and TRBJ1-3; maybe TRBD1 (6 bases). CDR1 and CDR2 (germline): GTSNPN, SVGIG (reference sequence). CDR3 length: 15 amino acids. CDR3 sequence: CAWSGQWGLGDTIYF. The CDR3 bases are TGTGCCTGGAGTGGCCAATGGGGGCTTGGAGACACCATATATTTT.

This clonotype showed up just a few times. The rearrangement uses TRBV7-2 and TRBJ1-2, with 7 nucleotides matching TRBD1. Germline-derived CDR1 and CDR2 are SGHTA and FQGNSA. The V gene end was trimmed by 4 bases and the J gene end by 4 bases; junction bases not matched to a gene: 3. The CDR3 contains 13 residues. CDR3 nucleotide sequence: TGTGCCAGCAGCTACAGGGGTACCTATGGCTACACCTTC. It encodes CASSYRGTYGYTF.

V usage is TRBV2 and J usage is TRBJ1-1, with TRBD1 identical over 9 bases. Looked up from germline, CDR1 is SNHLY and CDR2 is FYNNEI. The J segment lost 1 base and the V segment lost 8 bases, leaving 8 bases of the junction unmatched. The CDR3 length is 15 residues. Here the CDR3 DNA reads TGTGCCAGCTCCGGGACAGGGCTCGGGAACACTGAAGCTTTCTTT. The encoded protein is CASSGTGLGNTEAFF.

The table lists this clonotype with a few counts. The chain recombines TRBV9 with TRBJ2-5; the match to TRBD2 covers 8 bases. V was clipped by 0 bases and J by 5 bases; unmatched bases: 6. Germline V CDR1 and CDR2: SGDLS, YYNGEE. The CDR3 is 15 amino acids. CDR3 coding DNA: TGTGCCAGCAGCGTAGAAGCGGGAGAGGGGGAGACCCAGTACTTC. Its translation is CASSVEAGEGETQYF.

V usage is TRBV2 and J usage is TRBJ2-1, with a possible D match to TRBD2 (5 bases). V dropped 2 bases and J dropped 4 bases, with 18 bases sitting between them. CDR1 and CDR2 from the germline V gene are SNHLY and FYNNEI. The CDR3 contains 17 residues. In DNA form, the CDR3 reads TGTGCCAGCAGTGAAATTTTTAGGAGGCGGTCGTACAATGAGCAGTTCTTC. Residues: CASSEIFRRRSYNEQFF.

The J gene is TRBJ2-5, the V gene TRBV12-3 or TRBV12-4, with TRBD2 as a possible D gene (7 bases). V dropped 7 bases and J dropped 5 bases, with 14 bases sitting between them. The CDR3 has 13 amino acids. Here the CDR3 reads CASTAGAGETQYF. CDR3 DNA: TGTGCCAGCACCGCGGGGGCGGGGGAGACCCAGTACTTC.

The chain is built from TRBV20-1 and TRBJ2-7, with a weak D call TRBD1 (6 bases). From germline, CDR1 is DFQATT and CDR2 SNEGSKA (reference sequence). The CDR3 runs 11 residues. Between the trimmed V and J ends, which lost 8 bases and 0 bases, there was a span of 8 bases. For the CDR3, the DNA is TGCAGTACAGGGCACTCCTACGAGCAGTACTTC. This codes for CSTGHSYEQYF.

The chain couples TRBV7-2 to TRBJ1-2; TRBD1 might be the D (6 bases). Germline CDR1 is SGHTA and CDR2 is FQGNSA. V was cut by 5 bases and J by 11 bases, with 15 bases left in between. This CDR3 is 12 amino acids long. The CDR3 loop reads CASSRYREPYTF. In DNA, the CDR3 is TGTGCCAGCAGCCGGTACAGGGAACCATACACCTTC.